Below are 22 T cell receptor beta chains sequenced from a single sample in a study of blood T cell repertoires in COVID-19. TCRdb keeps only in-frame clones here, not all; method: immunoSEQ multiplex PCR. The data show roughly 160,000 clones, roughly 80% seen once. Material: PBMCs or T cells enriched from blood (not recorded which). The receptors were sampled from a woman in her sixties or seventies who had recovered from COVID-19.

The V and J genes are TRBV21-1 and TRBJ1-2; the D call TRBD1 from the table was never checked on the DNA. TRBV21-1 corresponds to a pseudogene. The CDR3 sequence is 13 residues long. The CDR3 nucleotides read TGTGCCCGCCGGGCAGGGTTCAACTATGGCTACACCTTC. It specifies CARRAGFNYGYTF.

The chain uses TRBV18 and TRBJ2-1, with no clear D. This CDR3 spans 15 amino acids. The V end was cut by 4 bases, the J end by 6 bases, with 16 bases between. CDR1 and CDR2 (germline): KGHSH, LQKENI. The CDR3 loop is CASSHYDTPTNEQFF. CDR3 sequence (DNA): TGTGCCAGCTCACACTACGATACCCCCACCAATGAGCAGTTCTTC.

J is TRBJ1-5 and V is TRBV19; the D gene is possibly TRBD1 (5 bases). The CDR3 extends over 16 amino acids. V shed 6 bases and J shed 0 bases, with 15 bases lying between them. Germline V gives CDR1 LNHDA, CDR2 SQIVND (reference sequence). CDR3 in DNA: TGTGCCAGTAGGGGATCAGGGTGGGATAGCAATCAGCCCCAGCATTTT. Its translation: CASRGSGWDSNQPQHF.

This chain connects TRBV11-2 to TRBJ2-7; a possible D gene is TRBD1 (6 bases). Germline values: CDR1 SGHAT, CDR2 FQNNGV. V was trimmed by 2 bases and J by 4 bases, leaving 15 bases between them. The CDR3 contains 15 residues. The CDR3 spells CASSLWWGRGYEQYF. The CDR3 DNA sequence: TGTGCCAGCAGCTTATGGTGGGGGCGAGGGTACGAGCAGTACTTC.

This sequence joins TRBV19 and TRBJ1-5; 7 bases align to TRBD1. This CDR3 is 15 amino acids long. Germline values: CDR1 LNHDA, CDR2 SQIVND (reference sequence). V shed 3 bases and J 6 bases; nucleotides not matched to a gene: 8. CDR3: CASSIQGGGRQPQHF. For the CDR3, the DNA is TGTGCCAGTAGTATCCAAGGGGGCGGGCGTCAGCCCCAGCATTTT.

The V call is TRBV27, the J call TRBJ1-1; TRBD1 matches at 7 bases. V lost 6 bases and J lost 1; bases outside the gene matches: 5. Germline V lookup: CDR1 MNHEY, CDR2 SMNVEV (reference sequence). The CDR3 covers 14 residues. In DNA, the CDR3 is TGTGCCAGCAGCCAAGACAGGGAGAACACTGAAGCTTTCTTT. Translation: CASSQDRENTEAFF.

This clone was observed a single time. This chain connects TRBV6-1 to TRBJ2-5, with 13 bases identical to TRBD2. CDR1 and CDR2 from the germline V gene are MNHNS and SASEGT. Germline trimming cut 4 bases from V and 5 bases from J; bases unmatched to any gene: 7. The CDR3 runs 16 residues. The CDR3 region has the DNA TGTGCCAGCAGTGCCTGGACTAGCGGGGGCCCCGAGACCCAGTACTTC. Residues: CASSAWTSGGPETQYF.

V is TRBV5-8 and J is TRBJ1-2; 7 bases match TRBD1. Germline CDR1 reads SGHTS; CDR2 reads YDEGEE. The J segment lost 3 bases and the V segment lost 4 bases, leaving 18 bases of the junction unmatched. The CDR3 length is 18 residues. CDR3 amino acids: CASSPETGLRKRDYGYTF. The CDR3 coding sequence is TGTGCCAGCAGCCCGGAGACAGGGCTGCGAAAGCGAGACTATGGCTACACCTTC.

J is TRBJ2-1 and V is TRBV7-8; TRBD1 is a possible D gene (6 bases). The CDR3 totals 13 residues. The V and J ends lost 6 bases and 4 bases respectively, with 10 bases between them. The germline V gene has CDR1 SGHVS and CDR2 FQNEAQ. In nucleotides, the CDR3 is TGTGCCAGCAGTCCACAGGGATACAATGAGCAGTTCTTC. Its protein product is CASSPQGYNEQFF.

In this sample, this clone turned up many times. The chain recombines TRBV2 with TRBJ1-5, with 9 positions matching TRBD1. Germline CDR1 and CDR2: SNHLY and FYNNEI. The junction had 10 bases not matched to a gene; V was cut back by 5 bases and J by 2 bases. CDR3 length equals 17 residues. CDR3 nucleotides: TGTGCCAGCAGTAGGGAGACAGGGGGTTTGGGCAATCAGCCCCAGCATTTT. This gives the protein CASSRETGGLGNQPQHF.

The V and J genes are TRBV5-1 and TRBJ2-7; the D gene is possibly TRBD1 (6 bases). The germline CDR1 and CDR2 sequences are SGHRS and YFSETQ. CDR3 length: 12 residues. V was trimmed by 1 base and J by 6 bases, leaving 8 bases between them. The CDR3 DNA is TGCGCCAGCAGCTTGCAGGGGTCCGAGCAGTACTTC. Translating it yields CASSLQGSEQYF.

The rearrangement links TRBV3-1 (or the pseudogene TRBV3-2) to TRBJ2-4; 13 bases match TRBD2. Trimming at V came to 5 bases and at J to 4 bases, leaving 8 bases not matched to a gene. Germline loops: CDR1 LGHDT, CDR2 YNNKEL (reference sequence). The CDR3 contains 17 residues. DNA of the CDR3: TGTGCCAGCAGCGAGACTAGCGGGGGGCGAAATAAAAACATTCAGTACTTC. Its translation is CASSETSGGRNKNIQYF.

V and J are TRBV2 and TRBJ2-7, with 7 positions matching TRBD2. Germline V lookup: CDR1 SNHLY, CDR2 FYNNEI. V dropped 0 bases and J dropped 3; count of bases not matched to a gene: 2. This CDR3 region has 14 residues. This CDR3 is CASSEAGTNYEQYF. CDR3 nucleotides: TGTGCCAGCAGTGAAGCGGGGACTAACTACGAGCAGTACTTC.

This clone was counted many times. This chain links TRBV4-1 with TRBJ1-1, with 7 nucleotides matching TRBD1. Germline assignment: CDR1 MGHRA and CDR2 YSYEKL. This CDR3 contains 13 residues. The V segment lost 0 bases and the J segment 11 bases; nucleotides outside the gene matches: 6. The CDR3 DNA sequence: TGCGCCAGCAGCCAAGACCTGGACAGGCAGGCTTTCTTT. The encoded protein is CASSQDLDRQAFF.

The V call is TRBV15, the J call TRBJ1-4; tentative D call: TRBD1 (5 bases). V lost 0 bases, J lost 3 bases, and 8 bases lay in between. The CDR3 runs to 15 residues. Germline loops: CDR1 LNHNV, CDR2 YYDKDF (reference sequence). The CDR3: CATSREGGPNEKLFF. In DNA form, the CDR3 reads TGTGCCACCAGCAGAGAGGGGGGACCTAATGAAAAACTGTTTTTT.

This CDR3 is CASSVPGASPTEAFF. CDR3 bases: TGCGCCAGCAGTGTACCCGGAGCTTCTCCCACTGAAGCTTTCTTT. The rearrangement joins TRBV10-2 to TRBJ1-1, with D unresolved. The CDR3 is 15 amino acids. Trimming shortened V by 4 bases and J by 4 bases, and 16 bases separated the two germline ends. CDR1 is WSHSY, CDR2 SAAADI, per germline.

The chain employs TRBV24-1 and TRBJ2-3, with TRBD2 identical over 8 bases. Germline V CDR1 and CDR2: KGHDR, SFDVKD. CDR3 length: 13 residues. The trim removed 9 bases at V and 3 bases at J, leaving 4 bases unmatched. The CDR3 loop is CATGTSGTDTQYF. As DNA, the CDR3 is TGTGCCACCGGAACTAGCGGAACAGATACGCAGTATTTT.

The CDR3 region has the DNA TGTGCCAGCAGCCCACAAACTAGCGGGGCCCGCACAGATACGCAGTATTTT. It is translated as CASSPQTSGARTDTQYF. The V and J genes are TRBV3-1 (or the pseudogene TRBV3-2) and TRBJ2-3, with 10 bases aligning to TRBD2. Trimming removed 4 bases from V and 1 base from J; junction bases left unmatched: 8. Germline V CDR1 and CDR2: LGHDT, YNNKEL (reference sequence). This CDR3 contains 17 residues.

The V and J genes are TRBV27 and TRBJ1-2, with 10 bases fitting TRBD1. The CDR3 spans 13 residues. The trim removed 6 bases at V and 6 bases at J, leaving 4 bases unmatched. Germline V gene sequence: CDR1 MNHEY, CDR2 SMNVEV (reference sequence). This CDR3 reads CASRGGQGNGYTF. CDR3 coding DNA: TGTGCCAGCAGGGGGGGACAGGGGAATGGCTACACCTTC.

The rearrangement links TRBV15 to TRBJ1-6; D gene ambiguous. V was clipped by 3 bases and J by 8 bases, with 5 bases between them. The germline gives CDR1 LNHNV, CDR2 YYDKDF (reference sequence). The CDR3 spans 12 residues. CDR3 sequence: CATSSGDSPLHF. CDR3 coding DNA: TGTGCCACCAGCAGCGGAGATTCACCCCTCCACTTT.

The chain uses TRBV23-1 and TRBJ1-2, with 8 bases matching TRBD1. Being an ORF, TRBV23-1 has a function that is uncertain. This CDR3 contains 14 residues. Trimming cost V 6 bases and J 4 bases; bases outside gene matches: 7. The DNA for the CDR3 is TGCGCCAGCAGAACAGGGGGGAAAATCTATGGCTACACCTTC. Its translation: CASRTGGKIYGYTF.

The rearrangement links TRBV5-4 to TRBJ2-7, with 9 bases identical to TRBD1. The CDR3 sequence is 15 residues long. The junction had 7 bases not matched to a gene; V was cut back by 0 bases and J by 6 bases. CDR1 is SGHNT, CDR2 YYREEE, per germline (reference sequence). CDR3 in DNA: TGTGCCAGCAGCTTGGAAGGGACAGGGAGGCGCGAGCAGTACTTC. Residues: CASSLEGTGRREQYF.